This entry is about one TCR beta chain. Antigen specificity is unknown. Produced via immunoSEQ multiplex PCR; TCRdb's table is partial and in-frame only. The repertoire holds around 46,000 clones, with approximately 70% as singletons. The germline gives CDR1 LGHDT, CDR2 YNNKEL (reference sequence). The germline V and J ends were trimmed by 1 base and 4 bases, with 11 bases remaining between them. The CDR3 is 14 amino acids. CD4+ T cell isolation took place after more than eight days of culture. Testing of the vaccine recipients showed negative nucleocapsid antibodies and no prior SARS-CoV-2 infection. On days 3 and 7, fresh IL-2 medium replaced half the medium. This sample was taken from a study of vaccination effects on CD4 cells after COVID-19. Study-wide context: Expansion of antigen-specific CD4+ T cells with viral peptide pools was carried out by the ViraFEST assay before sequencing.

Study conclusions and caveats: In the late period after vaccination, infection- and vaccine-induced clones contracted markedly.

V and J are TRBV3-1 (or the pseudogene TRBV3-2) and TRBJ2-7; TRBD2 might be the D (5 bases). The sequencing here drew on CD4+ T cells from PBMCs cultured without peptide, taken before COVID-19 vaccination. This clonotype originated in a human donor who received a COVID-19 vaccine. Here the CDR3 reads CASSQAPGKYEQYF. DNA for the CDR3: TGTGCCAGCAGCCAAGCTCCGGGGAAATACGAGCAGTACTTC.